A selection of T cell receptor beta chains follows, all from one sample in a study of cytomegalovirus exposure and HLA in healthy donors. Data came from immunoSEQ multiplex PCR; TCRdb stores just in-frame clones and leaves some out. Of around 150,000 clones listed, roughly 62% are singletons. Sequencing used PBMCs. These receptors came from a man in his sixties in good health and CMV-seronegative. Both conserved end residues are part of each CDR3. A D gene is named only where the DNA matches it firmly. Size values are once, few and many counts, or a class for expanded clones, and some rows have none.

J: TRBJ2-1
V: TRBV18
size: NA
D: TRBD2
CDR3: CASSPLAGGGYNEQFF
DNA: TGTGCCAGCTCACCACTTGCGGGAGGGGGATACAATGAGCAGTTCTTC

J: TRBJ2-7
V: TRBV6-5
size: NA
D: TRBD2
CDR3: CASSLSGASYEQYF
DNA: TGTGCCAGCAGTCTTAGCGGGGCATCCTACGAGCAGTACTTC

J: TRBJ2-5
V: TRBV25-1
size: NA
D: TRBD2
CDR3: CASSADSGGETQYF
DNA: TGTGCCAGCAGTGCGGACTCGGGAGGGGAGACCCAGTACTTC

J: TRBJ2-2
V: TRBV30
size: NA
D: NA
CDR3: CAWSQRTGELFF
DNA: TGTGCCTGGAGCCAGCGCACCGGGGAGCTGTTTTTT

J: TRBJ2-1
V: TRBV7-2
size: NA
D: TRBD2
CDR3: CASSLALAGVNEQFF
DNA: TGTGCCAGCAGCTTAGCGCTAGCGGGAGTGAATGAGCAGTTCTTC

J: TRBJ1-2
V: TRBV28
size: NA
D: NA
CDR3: CASTSGSGYTF
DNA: TGTGCCAGCACCTCGGGTAGTGGCTACACCTTC

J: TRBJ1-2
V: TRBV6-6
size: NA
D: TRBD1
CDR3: CASSASDRGYGYTF
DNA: TGTGCCAGCAGTGCTTCAGACAGGGGTTATGGCTACACCTTC

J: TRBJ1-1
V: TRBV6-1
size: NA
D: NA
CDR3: CASSRRQPTEAFF
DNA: TGTGCCAGCAGCCGGAGACAGCCCACTGAAGCTTTCTTT

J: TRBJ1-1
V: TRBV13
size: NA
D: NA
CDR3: CASSLALGGAFF
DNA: TGTGCCAGCAGCTTAGCCCTAGGGGGAGCTTTCTTT

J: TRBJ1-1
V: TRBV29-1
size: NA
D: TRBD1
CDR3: CSVEEWQGGTEAFF
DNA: TGCAGCGTTGAAGAATGGCAGGGGGGCACTGAAGCTTTCTTT

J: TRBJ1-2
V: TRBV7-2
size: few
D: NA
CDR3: CASSLPIDNGYTF
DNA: TGTGCCAGCAGCTTACCGATCGACAACGGCTACACCTTC

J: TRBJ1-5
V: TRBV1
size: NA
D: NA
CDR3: CTSSQGDQGYSNQPQHF
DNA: TGCACCAGCAGCCAAGGAGACCAGGGTTATAGCAATCAGCCCCAGCATTTT

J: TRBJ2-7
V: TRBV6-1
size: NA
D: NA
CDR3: CASSEGIGRAYEQYF
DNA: TGTGCCAGCAGTGAAGGGATCGGCAGGGCCTACGAGCAGTACTTC

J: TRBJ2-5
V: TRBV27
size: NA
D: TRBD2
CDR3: CASSRTSQKETQYF
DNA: TGTGCCAGCAGCAGGACTAGCCAGAAAGAGACCCAGTACTTC

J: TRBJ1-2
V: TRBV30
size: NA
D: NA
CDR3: CAWSRQANGYTF
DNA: TGTGCCTGGAGCAGACAAGCCAATGGCTACACCTTC

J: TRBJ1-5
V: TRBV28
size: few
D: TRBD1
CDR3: CASMTGFNQPQHF
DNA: TGTGCCAGCATGACAGGGTTCAATCAGCCCCAGCATTTT

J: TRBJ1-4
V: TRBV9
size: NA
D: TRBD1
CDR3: CASSVEQGGREKLFF
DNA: TGTGCCAGCAGCGTAGAACAGGGGGGAAGAGAAAAACTGTTTTTT

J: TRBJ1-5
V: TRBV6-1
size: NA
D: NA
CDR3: CASSRRRLGNQPQHF
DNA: TGTGCCAGCAGTCGAAGGCGGCTCGGCAATCAGCCCCAGCATTTT

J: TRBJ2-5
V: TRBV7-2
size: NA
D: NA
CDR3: CASSLAVRSQETQYF
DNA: TGTGCCAGCAGCTTAGCGGTCAGGTCACAAGAGACCCAGTACTTC

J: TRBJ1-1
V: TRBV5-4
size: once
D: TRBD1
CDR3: CASSIRQGLGGTEAFF
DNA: TGTGCCAGCAGCATAAGACAGGGTTTAGGGGGGACTGAAGCTTTCTTT

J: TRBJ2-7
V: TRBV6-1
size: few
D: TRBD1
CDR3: CASKPDRDSYEQYF
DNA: TGTGCCAGCAAGCCGGACAGGGACTCCTACGAGCAGTACTTC

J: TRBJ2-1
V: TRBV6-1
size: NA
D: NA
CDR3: CASSEARTLGEQFF
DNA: TGTGCCAGCAGTGAAGCCCGGACTCTCGGTGAGCAGTTCTTC

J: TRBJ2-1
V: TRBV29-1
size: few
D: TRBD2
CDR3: CSSIAGGVSSYNEQFF
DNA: TGCAGCTCCATAGCGGGAGGTGTCAGCTCCTACAATGAGCAGTTCTTC

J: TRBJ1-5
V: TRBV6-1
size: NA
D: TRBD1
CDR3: CASSERGTETWQPQHF
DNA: TGTGCCAGCAGTGAAAGGGGGACAGAGACCTGGCAGCCCCAGCATTTT

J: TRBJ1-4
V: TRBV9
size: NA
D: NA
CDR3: CASSVDTTTNEKLFF
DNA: TGTGCCAGCAGCGTAGACACCACAACTAATGAAAAACTGTTTTTT